A selection of T cell receptor beta chains follows, all from one sample in a study of cytomegalovirus exposure and HLA in healthy donors. Produced via immunoSEQ multiplex PCR; TCRdb's table is partial and in-frame only. This repertoire shows 95,000 to 150,000 clones, about four fifths found once; its top ten account for about 3.5%. The sample taken for sequencing was PBMCs. The receptor set was obtained from a woman aged 40 to 49 in good health and CMV-seropositive. CDR3s include the opening cysteine and the closing phenylalanine or tryptophan. Each record gives: D gene, J gene, V gene, clone size, CDR3 DNA, CDR3 protein. The D gene is left open where the match is weak. Where a row states a size, it is once, few, many or the class of an expanded clone; other rows omit it.

. TRBJ1-3 TRBV21-1 . TGTGCCAGCAAGATCAGGGACAGAGGAAACACCATATATTTT CASKIRDRGNTIYF
. TRBJ2-6 TRBV4-2 . TGTGCCAGCAGCACAGGGTTCTCTGGGGCCAACGTCCTGACTTTC CASSTGFSGANVLTF
. TRBJ2-6 TRBV10-2 . TGCGCCAGCGCGCAGGACTCTGGGGCCAACGTCCTGACTTTC CASAQDSGANVLTF
. TRBJ2-1 TRBV7-9 . TGTGCCAGCACCTTTGTGGGAGTCAGAAGGGATGAGCAGTTCTTC CASTFVGVRRDEQFF
. TRBJ2-5 TRBV6-6 few TGTGCCAGCAGTTACTCATCGGCAGCCCGGAGGGAGACCCAGTACTTC CASSYSSAARRETQYF
TRBD1 TRBJ2-5 TRBV27 . TGTGCCAGCAGAGGGACAGGGGGCTGGTACCAAGAGACCCAGTACTTC CASRGTGGWYQETQYF
TRBD1 TRBJ2-6 TRBV6-4 . TGTGCCAGCAGTGACGGGACAGTGAACTCTGGGGCCAACGTCCTGACTTTC CASSDGTVNSGANVLTF
. TRBJ2-6 TRBV11-3 . TGTGCCAGCAGCTTAGATCTTGGCAGGTTCTCTGGGGCCAACGTCCTGACTTTC CASSLDLGRFSGANVLTF
. TRBJ1-1 TRBV18 . TGTGCCAGCTCACTTTCAAGGGGGAGCACTGAAGCTTTCTTT CASSLSRGSTEAFF
TRBD2 TRBJ2-1 TRBV19 . TGTGCCAGTAGTACCGTGACTTGGACTAGCGGGAGCAGCGAGCAGTTCTTC CASSTVTWTSGSSEQFF
TRBD2 TRBJ2-1 TRBV5-1 . TGCGCCAGCAGCCCCGGACTAGCGGGAACCTACAATGAGCAGTTCTTC CASSPGLAGTYNEQFF
. TRBJ1-3 TRBV7-2 . TGTGCCAGCAGCTTAAGCCCAGGGGCTGGAAACACCATATATTTT CASSLSPGAGNTIYF
TRBD1 TRBJ1-2 TRBV27 . TGTGCCAGCAGAACGACAGGGGTGGTCGGCTACACCTTC CASRTTGVVGYTF
. TRBJ1-4 TRBV5-8 . TGTGCCAGCGATCGGAGGGAAAAACTGTTTTTT CASDRREKLFF
. TRBJ1-5 TRBV4-3 . TGCGCCAGCAGCCAAGTGATTCAGAACAATCAGCCCCAGCATTTT CASSQVIQNNQPQHF
TRBD1 TRBJ1-1 TRBV5-1 few TGCGCCAGCAGCTTGGCCGTCACAGGGGGTGGGACTGAAGCTTTCTTT CASSLAVTGGGTEAFF
. TRBJ2-3 TRBV6-5 . TGTGCCAGCAGTCGCGCGAATACGCAGTATTTT CASSRANTQYF
TRBD2 TRBJ2-1 TRBV30 . TGTGCCTGGACCACGGGGGGTAGCGCTTACAATGAGCAGTTCTTC CAWTTGGSAYNEQFF
TRBD2 TRBJ2-1 TRBV5-4 . TGTGCCAGCAGCTTGGGGGCTAGCGGGAGCTACAATGAGCAGTTCTTC CASSLGASGSYNEQFF
TRBD2 TRBJ2-5 TRBV23-1 . TGCGCCAGCCCCCGACTAGCGGGAGCTGGGAGTGGAGAGACCCAGTACTTC CASPRLAGAGSGETQYF
. TRBJ2-6 TRBV5-6 once TGTGCCAGCAGCTTCGAGACGGGGAACTCTGGGGCCAACGTCCTGACTTTC CASSFETGNSGANVLTF
TRBD2 TRBJ2-7 TRBV5-1 . TGCGCCAGCAGCCTGACTAGCGGCGCCTACGAGCAGTACTTC CASSLTSGAYEQYF